This T cell receptor (beta chain) was identified in a study of vaccination and CD4 T cells after COVID-19. Study in general: The convalescents included six males and four females, and among them two were Hispanic while seven were Caucasian. Samples taken post-COVID came a median around 100 days after diagnosis, ranging from 35 to 161.

Via MiXCR, TCRdb re-called the PCR reads, giving one row per CDR3 protein. Of 25,000 to 30,000 distinct CDR3 sequences in the sample, approximately 51% were seen once. The junction had 6 bases not matched to a gene; V was cut back by 5 bases and J by 3 bases. This CDR3 is 14 amino acids long. In germline, CDR1 is MNHNS, CDR2 SASEGT. Indicated time point: late sampling 161 to 241 days after vaccination in a few convalescent patients. The sequencing used CD4+ T cells from blood, collected about 7 months after SARS-CoV-2 vaccination. The receptor comes from a human donor who had recovered from COVID-19. The rearrangement uses TRBV6-1 and TRBJ2-7; 8 nucleotides align to TRBD2. CDR3 loop: CASSRTSSYYEQYF. CDR3 nucleotide sequence: TGTGCCAGCAGTCGGACTAGCAGCTACTACGAGCAGTACTTC.